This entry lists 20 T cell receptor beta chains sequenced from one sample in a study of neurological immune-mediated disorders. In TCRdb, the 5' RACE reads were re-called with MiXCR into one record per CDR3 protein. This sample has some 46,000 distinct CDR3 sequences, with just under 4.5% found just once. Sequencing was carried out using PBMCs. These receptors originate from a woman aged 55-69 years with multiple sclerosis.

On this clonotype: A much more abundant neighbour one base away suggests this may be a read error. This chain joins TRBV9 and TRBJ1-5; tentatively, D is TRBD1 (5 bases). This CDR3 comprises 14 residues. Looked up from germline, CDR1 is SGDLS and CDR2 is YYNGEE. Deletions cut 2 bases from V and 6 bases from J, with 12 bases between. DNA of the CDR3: TGTGCCAGCAGCGTCGGTGGGACCGGTCAGCCCCAGCATTTT. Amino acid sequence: CASSVGGTGQPQHF.

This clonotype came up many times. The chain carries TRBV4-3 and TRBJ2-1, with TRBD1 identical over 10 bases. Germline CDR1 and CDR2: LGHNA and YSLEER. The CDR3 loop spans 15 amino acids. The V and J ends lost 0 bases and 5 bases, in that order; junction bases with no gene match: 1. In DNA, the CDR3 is TGCGCCAGCAGCCAAGAAGGGACAGGGGACAATGAGCAGTTCTTC. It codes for CASSQEGTGDNEQFF.

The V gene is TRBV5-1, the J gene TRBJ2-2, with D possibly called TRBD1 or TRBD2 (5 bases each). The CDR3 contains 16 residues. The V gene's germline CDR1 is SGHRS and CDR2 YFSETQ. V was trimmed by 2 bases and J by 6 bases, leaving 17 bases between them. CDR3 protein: CASSFQGFGGPGELFF. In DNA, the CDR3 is TGCGCCAGCAGCTTCCAGGGTTTTGGAGGTCCCGGGGAGCTGTTTTTT.

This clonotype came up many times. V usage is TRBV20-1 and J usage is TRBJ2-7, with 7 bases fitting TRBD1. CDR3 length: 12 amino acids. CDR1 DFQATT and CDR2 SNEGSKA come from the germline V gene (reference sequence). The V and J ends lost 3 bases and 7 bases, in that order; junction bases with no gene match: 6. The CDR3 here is CSARDDREEQYF. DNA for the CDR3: TGCAGTGCTAGGGACGACAGGGAAGAGCAGTACTTC.

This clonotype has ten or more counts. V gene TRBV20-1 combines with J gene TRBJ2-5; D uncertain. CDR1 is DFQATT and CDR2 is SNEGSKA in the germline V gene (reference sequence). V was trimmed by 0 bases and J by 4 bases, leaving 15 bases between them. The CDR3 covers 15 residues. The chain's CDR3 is CSARDLLGRAETQYF. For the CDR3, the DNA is TGCAGTGCTAGAGACCTGCTTGGCCGCGCAGAGACCCAGTACTTC.

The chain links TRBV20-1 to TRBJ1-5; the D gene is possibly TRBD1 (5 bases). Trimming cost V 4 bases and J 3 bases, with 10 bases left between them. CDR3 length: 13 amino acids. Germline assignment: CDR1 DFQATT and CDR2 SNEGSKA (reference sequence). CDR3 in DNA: TGCAGTGCTACCCCAGGGCTCAATCAGCCCCAGCATTTT. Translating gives CSATPGLNQPQHF.

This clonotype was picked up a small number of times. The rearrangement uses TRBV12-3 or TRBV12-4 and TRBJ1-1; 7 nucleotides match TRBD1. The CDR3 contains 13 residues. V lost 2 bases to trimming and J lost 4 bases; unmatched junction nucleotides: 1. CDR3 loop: CASSLNRGTEAFF. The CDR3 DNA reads TGTGCCAGCAGTTTAAACAGGGGCACTGAAGCTTTCTTT.

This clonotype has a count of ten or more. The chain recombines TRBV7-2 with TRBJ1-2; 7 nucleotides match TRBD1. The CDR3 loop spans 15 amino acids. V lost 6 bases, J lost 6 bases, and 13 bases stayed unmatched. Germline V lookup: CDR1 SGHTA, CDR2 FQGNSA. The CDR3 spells CASSFTGTEGDGYTF. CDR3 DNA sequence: TGTGCCAGCAGTTTTACCGGGACAGAAGGAGATGGCTACACCTTC.

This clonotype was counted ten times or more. This chain's CDR3 is CSATTGQETQYF. The CDR3 coding sequence is TGCAGTGCCACGACAGGGCAAGAGACCCAGTACTTC. The rearrangement joins TRBV20-1 to TRBJ2-5; 7 bases match TRBD1. This CDR3 has 12 amino acids. The junction had 3 bases not matched to a gene; V was cut back by 6 bases and J by 2 bases. Germline CDR1 reads DFQATT; CDR2 reads SNEGSKA (reference sequence).

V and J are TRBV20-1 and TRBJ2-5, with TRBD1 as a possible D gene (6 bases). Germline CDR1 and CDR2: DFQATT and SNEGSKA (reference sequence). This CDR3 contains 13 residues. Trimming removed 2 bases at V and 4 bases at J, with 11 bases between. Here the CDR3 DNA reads TGCAGTGCTAGACTTACAGGGAGAGAGACCCAGTACTTC. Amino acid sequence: CSARLTGRETQYF.

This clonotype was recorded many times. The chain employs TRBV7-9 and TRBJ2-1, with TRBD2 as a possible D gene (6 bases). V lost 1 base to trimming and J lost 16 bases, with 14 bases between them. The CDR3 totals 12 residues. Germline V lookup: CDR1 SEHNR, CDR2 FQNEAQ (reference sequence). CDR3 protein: CASSLEEVSGFF. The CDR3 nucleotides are TGTGCCAGCAGCTTAGAGGAGGTTAGCGGCTTCTTC.

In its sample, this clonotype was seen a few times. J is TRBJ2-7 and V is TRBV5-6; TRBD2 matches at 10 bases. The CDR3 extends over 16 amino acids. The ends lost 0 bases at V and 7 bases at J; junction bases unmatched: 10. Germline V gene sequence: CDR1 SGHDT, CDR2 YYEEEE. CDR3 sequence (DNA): TGTGCCAGCAGCTTGGTTGCGCTAGCGGGGGCTGGGGAGCAGTACTTC. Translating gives CASSLVALAGAGEQYF.

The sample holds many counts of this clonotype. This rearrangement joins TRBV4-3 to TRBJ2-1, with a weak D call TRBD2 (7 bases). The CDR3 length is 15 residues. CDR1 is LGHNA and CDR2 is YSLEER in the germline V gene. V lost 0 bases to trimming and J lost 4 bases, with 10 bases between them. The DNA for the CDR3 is TGCGCCAGCAGCCAAGACGCGGGGGCGTACAATGAGCAGTTCTTC. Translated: CASSQDAGAYNEQFF.

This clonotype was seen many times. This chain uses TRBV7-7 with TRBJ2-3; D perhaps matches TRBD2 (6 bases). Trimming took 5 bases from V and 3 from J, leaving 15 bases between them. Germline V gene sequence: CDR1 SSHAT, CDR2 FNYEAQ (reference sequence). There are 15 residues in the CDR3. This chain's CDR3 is CASSTGEPDTDTQYF. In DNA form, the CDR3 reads TGTGCCAGCAGCACGGGGGAGCCGGATACAGATACGCAGTATTTT.

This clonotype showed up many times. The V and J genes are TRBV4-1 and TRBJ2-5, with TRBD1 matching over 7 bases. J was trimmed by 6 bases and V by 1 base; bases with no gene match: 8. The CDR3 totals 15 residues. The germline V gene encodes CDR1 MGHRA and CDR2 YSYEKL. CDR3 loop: CASSQGQGIQQTQYF. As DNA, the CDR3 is TGCGCCAGCAGCCAAGGACAGGGTATACAACAGACCCAGTACTTC.

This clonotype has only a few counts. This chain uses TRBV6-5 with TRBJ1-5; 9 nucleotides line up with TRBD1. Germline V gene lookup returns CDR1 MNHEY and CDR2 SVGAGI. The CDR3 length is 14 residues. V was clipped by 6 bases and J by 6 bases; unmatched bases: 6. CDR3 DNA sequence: TGTGCCAGCAGGTTGGACAGGGGAGGTCAGCCCCAGCATTTT. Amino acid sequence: CASRLDRGGQPQHF.

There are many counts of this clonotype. CDR3 sequence: CSARVWKGNEQFF. The CDR3 DNA is TGCAGTGCTAGAGTCTGGAAAGGCAATGAGCAGTTCTTC. This chain connects TRBV20-1 to TRBJ2-1; the D is unclear. Germline assignment: CDR1 DFQATT and CDR2 SNEGSKA (reference sequence). The V and J ends lost 1 base and 6 bases respectively, with 10 bases between them. There are 13 residues in the CDR3.

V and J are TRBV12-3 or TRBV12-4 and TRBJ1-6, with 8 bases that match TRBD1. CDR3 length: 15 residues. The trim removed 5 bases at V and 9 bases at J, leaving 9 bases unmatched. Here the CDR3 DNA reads TGTGCCAGCAGTCCACAGGGTACAGGGGGTTCACCCCTCCACTTT. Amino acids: CASSPQGTGGSPLHF.

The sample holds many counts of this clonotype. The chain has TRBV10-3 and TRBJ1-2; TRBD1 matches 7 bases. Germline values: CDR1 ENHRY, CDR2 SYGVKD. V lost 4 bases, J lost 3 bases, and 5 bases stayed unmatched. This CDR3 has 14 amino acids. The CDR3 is CAISASTGDYGYTF. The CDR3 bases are TGTGCCATCAGTGCCAGCACAGGGGACTATGGCTACACCTTC.

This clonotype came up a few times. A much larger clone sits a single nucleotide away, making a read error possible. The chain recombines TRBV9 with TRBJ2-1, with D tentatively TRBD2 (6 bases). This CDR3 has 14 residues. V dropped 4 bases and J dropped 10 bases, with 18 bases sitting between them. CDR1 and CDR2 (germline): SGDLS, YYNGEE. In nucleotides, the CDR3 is TGTGCCAGCAGCCCCACCGGGACTGCGGGAGAGCAGTTCTTC. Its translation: CASSPTGTAGEQFF.